The 26 T cell receptor beta chains in this list originate from one sample, sequenced in a study of blood T cell repertoires in COVID-19. Data came from immunoSEQ multiplex PCR; TCRdb stores just in-frame clones and leaves some out. The sample lists roughly 330,000 clones; around 88% were seen once. Sequencing was performed on peripheral blood. Every receptor here comes from a woman aged 45-59 years with acute or convalescent COVID-19.

This sequence joins TRBV6-6 and TRBJ2-6; possibly TRBD1 for D (6 bases). This CDR3 contains 14 residues. Germline V gene lookup returns CDR1 MNHNY and CDR2 SVGAGI (reference sequence). Trimming pared 5 bases from V and 4 bases from J, leaving 9 bases between. The CDR3 DNA reads TGTGCCAGCAGTCAGGGGTACGGGGCCAACGTCCTGACTTTC. Encoded protein: CASSQGYGANVLTF.

V gene TRBV9 combines with J gene TRBJ1-6, with D possibly being TRBD1 (6 bases). The CDR3 length is 15 residues. The germline gives CDR1 SGDLS, CDR2 YYNGEE. V dropped 0 bases and J dropped 4 bases, with 8 bases sitting between them. CDR3: CASSVATGYNSPLHF. CDR3 bases: TGTGCCAGCAGCGTAGCGACAGGTTATAATTCACCCCTCCACTTT.

The rearrangement joins TRBV6-5 to TRBJ1-1; D is perhaps TRBD1 (5 bases). Trimming left V 6 bases short and J 6 bases short, with 20 bases between. The CDR3 has 15 amino acids. Germline lookup yields CDR1 MNHEY and CDR2 SVGAGI. The CDR3 DNA is TGTGCCAGCAGCCCCCCAAAGGGGCGGGGGGCTGAAGCTTTCTTT. It translates to CASSPPKGRGAEAFF.

This clone has more than one count but fewer than ten. V usage is TRBV11-3 and J usage is TRBJ2-7, with D possibly TRBD1 on 6 matching bases. This CDR3 has 18 residues. Germline V gene data show CDR1 as SGHNT and CDR2 as YENEEA. CDR3 coding DNA: TGTGCCAGCAGCTTATCCGCCGGGACACAAAGTGCGACTTACGCGCAGTACGTC. It translates to CASSLSAGTQSATYAQYV.

This chain links TRBV29-1 with TRBJ1-4; D may be TRBD1 (6 bases). Germline lookup yields CDR1 SQVTM and CDR2 ANQGSEA. This CDR3 comprises 16 residues. The ends were cut back, 4 bases at V and 5 bases at J, with 20 bases in the middle. CDR3 region: CSVVGERGGPNEKLFF. The CDR3 coding sequence is TGCAGCGTTGTAGGGGAGAGGGGGGGCCCGAATGAAAAACTGTTTTTT. The entire variable domain, with the rest obtained from reference TRBV29-1 and TRBJ1-4, is as follows: SAVISQKPSRDICQRGTSLTIQCQVDSQVTMMFWYRQQPGQSLTLIATANQGSEATYESGFVIDKFPISRPNLTFSTLTVSNMSPEDSSIYLCSVVGERGGPNEKLFFGSGTQLSVL.

The chain combines TRBV7-2 with TRBJ1-4, with TRBD1 identical over 9 bases. The germline CDR1 and CDR2 sequences are SGHTA and FQGNSA. V lost 4 bases, J lost 3 bases, and 6 bases stayed unmatched. CDR3 size: 16 residues. The CDR3 bases are TGTGCCAGCAGCTCTATACAGGGGGCAGCTAATGAAAAACTGTTTTTT. The encoded protein is CASSSIQGAANEKLFF.

V usage is TRBV18 and J usage is TRBJ1-4; a weak D match, TRBD1 (5 bases). Germline CDR1 reads KGHSH; CDR2 reads LQKENI. V was cut by 2 bases and J by 4 bases, with 11 bases left in between. The CDR3 runs to 15 residues. The DNA for the CDR3 is TGTGCCAGCTCACCAGGGGGGGAACGTAATGAAAAACTGTTTTTT. This codes for CASSPGGERNEKLFF.

The genes are TRBV30 and TRBJ1-1; 9 nucleotides line up with TRBD1. V gave up 5 bases and J gave up 0 bases; unmatched junction bases: 1. Looked up from germline, CDR1 is GTSNPN and CDR2 is SVGIG (reference sequence). The CDR3 contains 13 residues. The CDR3 sequence is CAWDRGMNTEAFF. The CDR3 DNA follows: TGTGCCTGGGACAGGGGGATGAACACTGAAGCTTTCTTT. Looking up the rest from reference TRBV30 and TRBJ1-1 gives the full variable domain: SQTIHQWPATLVQPVGSPLSLECTVEGTSNPNLYWYRQAAGRGLQLLFYSVGIGQISSEVPQNLSASRPQDRQFILSSKKLLLSDSGFYLCAWDRGMNTEAFFGQGTRLTVV.

V and J are TRBV7-2 and TRBJ2-3; D is possibly TRBD2 (6 bases). The V gene's germline CDR1 is SGHTA and CDR2 FQGNSA. Trimming shortened V by 1 base and J by 4 bases, and 12 bases separated the two germline ends. The CDR3 extends over 15 amino acids. The CDR3 nucleotides read TGTGCCAGCAGCTTAGAAGGACGGGAGTCAGATACGCAGTATTTT. Its protein is CASSLEGRESDTQYF. The full variable domain, completed using reference TRBV7-2 and TRBJ2-3, is GAGVSQSPSNKVTEKGKDVELRCDPISGHTALYWYRQSLGQGLEFLIYFQGNSAPDKSGLPSDRFSAERTGGSVSTLTIQRTQQEDSAVYLCASSLEGRESDTQYFGPGTRLTVL.

This clone has more than one count but fewer than ten. The CDR3 region has the DNA TGTGCCAGCGCAGACACGCTCTGGTATGGCTACACCTTC. It specifies CASADTLWYGYTF. The genes are TRBV19 and TRBJ1-2; D not certain. V was cut by 9 bases and J by 5 bases, with 16 bases left in between. CDR1 is LNHDA, CDR2 SQIVND, per germline (reference sequence). The CDR3 spans 13 residues. The full variable domain, completed using reference TRBV19 and TRBJ1-2, is DGGITQSPKYLFRKEGQNVTLSCEQNLNHDAMYWYRQDPGQGLRLIYYSQIVNDFQKGDIAEGYSVSREKKESFPLTVTSAQKNPTAFYLCASADTLWYGYTFGSGTRLTVV.

The chain combines TRBV7-2 with TRBJ2-3; TRBD1 is a possible D gene (5 bases). Germline-derived CDR1 and CDR2 are SGHTA and FQGNSA. The length of the CDR3 is 14 residues. V was shortened by 5 bases and J by 5 bases, with 14 bases between the two germline ends. The CDR3 coding sequence is TGTGCCAGCAGCCTGGTAGGGGCGAGAGATACGCAGTATTTT. Its translation is CASSLVGARDTQYF.

This chain links TRBV5-6 with TRBJ2-2, with 13 nucleotides matching TRBD2. The CDR3 is 16 amino acids. Trimming took 1 base from V and 7 from J; bases not matched to a gene: 4. The germline gives CDR1 SGHDT, CDR2 YYEEEE. DNA of the CDR3: TGTGCCAGCAGCTTGACTAGCGGGAGGGCCGTCGGGGAGCTGTTTTTT. Translating it yields CASSLTSGRAVGELFF.

The chain has TRBV10-3 and TRBJ2-2, with TRBD2 as a possible D gene (6 bases). The CDR3 is 14 amino acids. Trimming removed 7 bases at V and 4 bases at J, with 13 bases between. The V gene's germline CDR1 is ENHRY and CDR2 SYGVKD. CDR3 sequence: CAINAAGSTGELFF. CDR3 nucleotides: TGTGCCATCAACGCGGCGGGGTCCACCGGGGAGCTGTTTTTT.

The V and J genes are TRBV5-1 and TRBJ2-2, with 7 bases fitting TRBD1. Germline trimming cut 5 bases from V and 1 base from J; bases unmatched to any gene: 5. The CDR3 has 15 residues. The V gene's germline CDR1 is SGHRS and CDR2 YFSETQ. The chain's CDR3 is CASRPGTVNTGELFF. The DNA for the CDR3 is TGCGCCAGCAGACCCGGGACAGTGAACACCGGGGAGCTGTTTTTT.

The CDR3 here is CSAPGVYGYTF. The CDR3 bases are TGCAGTGCCCCAGGGGTGTATGGCTACACCTTC. V is TRBV20-1 and J is TRBJ1-2; tentatively, D is TRBD1 (6 bases). The CDR3 totals 11 residues. V lost 6 bases and J 5 bases, leaving 10 bases between the germline ends. Germline V gene lookup returns CDR1 DFQATT and CDR2 SNEGSKA (reference sequence).

The gene calls are TRBV6-6 and TRBJ2-7; possible D gene TRBD2, 7 bases. The CDR3 has 14 residues. Per the germline V gene, CDR1 is MNHNY and CDR2 is SVGAGI (reference sequence). The V end lost 9 bases, the J end lost 4 bases, and 19 bases lay between the germline ends. CDR3 residues: CASSDYGGAYEQYV. CDR3 DNA: TGTGCCAGTTCCGACTATGGGGGGGCTTACGAGCAGTACGTC.

The chain combines TRBV10-3 with TRBJ1-2; possibly TRBD1 for D (6 bases). The CDR3 is made up of 14 amino acids. V dropped 6 bases and J dropped 0 bases, with 11 bases sitting between them. The germline V gene has CDR1 ENHRY and CDR2 SYGVKD. As DNA, the CDR3 is TGTGCCATCAGATCAACAGGGTCTAACTATGGCTACACCTTC. Amino acid sequence: CAIRSTGSNYGYTF.

The CDR3 spells CATMGRGGTGELFF. DNA of the CDR3: TGTGCCACCATGGGGCGGGGGGGAACCGGGGAGCTGTTTTTT. V is TRBV27 and J is TRBJ2-2, with TRBD2 identical over 9 bases. Germline V lookup: CDR1 MNHEY, CDR2 SMNVEV (reference sequence). V gave up 10 bases and J gave up 5 bases; unmatched junction bases: 8. The CDR3 contains 14 residues.

This clone was detected once. The J gene is TRBJ1-1, the V gene TRBV7-9; D unresolved. With 5 bases removed from V and 1 base from J, the gap between germline ends came to 14 bases. This CDR3 region has 15 residues. The V gene's germline CDR1 is SEHNR and CDR2 FQNEAQ (reference sequence). The CDR3 DNA reads as TGTGCCAGCAGCCCTCGGTTGGCAGGGAACACTGAAGCTTTCTTT. As protein: CASSPRLAGNTEAFF.

The chain joins TRBV24-1 to TRBJ1-2; TRBD1 might be the D (6 bases). The V end was cut by 3 bases, the J end by 6 bases, with 16 bases between. The CDR3 spans 15 residues. From germline, CDR1 is KGHDR and CDR2 SFDVKD. CDR3 sequence (DNA): TGTGCCACCAGTGATCGGACCACAGGGATGGATGGCTACACCTTC. This sequence encodes CATSDRTTGMDGYTF.

The V and J genes are TRBV6-5 and TRBJ1-1; no reliable D call. The length of the CDR3 is 12 residues. V gave up 2 bases and J gave up 5 bases, with 6 bases separating them. From germline, CDR1 is MNHEY and CDR2 SVGAGI. The CDR3 DNA reads TGTGCCAGCAGTTACGGGAGAACTGAAGCTTTCTTT. Protein: CASSYGRTEAFF.

The rearrangement links TRBV28 to TRBJ2-7, with D uncertain. Germline V lookup: CDR1 MDHEN, CDR2 SYDVKM. V was clipped by 5 bases and J by 7 bases, with 12 bases between them. The CDR3 runs to 12 residues. Here the CDR3 reads CASSPSLEEQYF. In nucleotides, the CDR3 is TGTGCCAGCAGTCCCTCACTTGAAGAGCAGTACTTC.

The chain carries TRBV7-3 and TRBJ1-6, with D hard to call. From germline, CDR1 is SGHTA and CDR2 FQGTGA. This CDR3 is 13 amino acids long. The V end lost 1 base, the J end lost 10 bases, and 8 bases lay between the germline ends. CDR3 sequence reads: CASSLSPGSPLHF. CDR3 DNA sequence: TGTGCCAGCAGCTTAAGTCCCGGGTCACCCCTCCACTTT.

This chain uses TRBV2 with TRBJ1-1; 12 nucleotides agree with TRBD1. In germline, CDR1 is SNHLY, CDR2 FYNNEI. The V segment lost 5 bases and the J segment 4 bases; nucleotides outside the gene matches: 8. This CDR3 comprises 16 residues. CDR3 residues: CASSPGTGGAITEAFF. In nucleotides, the CDR3 is TGTGCCAGCAGTCCGGGGACAGGGGGCGCGATCACTGAAGCTTTCTTT.

This clone was seen once. The chain links TRBV2 to TRBJ2-6, with TRBD1 matching over 7 bases. CDR1 is SNHLY, CDR2 FYNNEI, per germline. J gave up 2 bases and V 6 bases, and 4 bases lay outside the gene matches. The CDR3 loop spans 15 amino acids. The CDR3 region is CASSADRAGANVLTF. In nucleotides, the CDR3 is TGTGCCAGCAGCGCAGACAGGGCTGGGGCCAACGTCCTGACTTTC.

The rearrangement links TRBV5-6 to TRBJ2-5, with TRBD2 matching 11 bases. V shed 2 bases, J shed 1 base, and the junction held 4 bases outside the gene matches. Germline V gives CDR1 SGHDT, CDR2 YYEEEE. This CDR3 spans 16 amino acids. For the CDR3, the DNA is TGTGCCAGCAGCTTTCCCGGGACTAGCGGCCAAGAGACCCAGTACTTC. Translating gives CASSFPGTSGQETQYF.